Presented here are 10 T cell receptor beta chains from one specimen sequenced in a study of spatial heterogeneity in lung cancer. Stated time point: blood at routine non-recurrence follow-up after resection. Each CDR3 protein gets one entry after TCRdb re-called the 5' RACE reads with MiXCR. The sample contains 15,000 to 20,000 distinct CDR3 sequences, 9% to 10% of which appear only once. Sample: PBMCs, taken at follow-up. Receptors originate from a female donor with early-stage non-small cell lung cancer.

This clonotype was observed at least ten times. DNA for the CDR3: TGTGCCAGCAGCTTGGCTGGTAGCGGGAGGCAGTCCTACGAGCAGTACTTC. This translates into CASSLAGSGRQSYEQYF. This chain links TRBV5-5 with TRBJ2-7, with 10 bases fitting TRBD2. Germline values: CDR1 SGHKS, CDR2 YYEKEE (reference sequence). This CDR3 spans 17 amino acids. J was trimmed by 1 base and V by 0 bases; bases with no gene match: 7.

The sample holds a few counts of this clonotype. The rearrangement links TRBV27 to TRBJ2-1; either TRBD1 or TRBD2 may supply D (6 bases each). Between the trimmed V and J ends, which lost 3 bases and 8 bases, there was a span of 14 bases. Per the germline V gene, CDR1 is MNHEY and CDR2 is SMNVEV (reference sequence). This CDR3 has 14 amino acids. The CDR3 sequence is CASSLFKGGDEQFF. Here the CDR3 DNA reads TGTGCCAGCAGTTTGTTCAAGGGGGGTGATGAGCAGTTCTTC.

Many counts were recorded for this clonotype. CDR3 amino acids: CASSLKGARGEQYF. Here the CDR3 DNA reads TGTGCCAGCAGTTTAAAGGGGGCTAGAGGCGAGCAGTACTTC. The chain links TRBV27 to TRBJ2-7; 7 bases map to TRBD1. J was trimmed by 6 bases and V by 2 bases; bases with no gene match: 7. This CDR3 contains 14 residues. In germline, CDR1 is MNHEY, CDR2 SMNVEV (reference sequence).

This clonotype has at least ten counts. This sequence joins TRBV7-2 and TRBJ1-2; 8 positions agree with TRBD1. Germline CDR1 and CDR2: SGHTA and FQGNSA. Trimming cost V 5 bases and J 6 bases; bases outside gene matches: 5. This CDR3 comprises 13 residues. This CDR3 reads CASSLDRGDGYTF. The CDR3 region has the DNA TGTGCCAGCAGCCTAGACAGGGGAGATGGCTACACCTTC. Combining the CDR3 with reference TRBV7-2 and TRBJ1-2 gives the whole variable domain GAGVSQSPSNKVTEKGKDVELRCDPISGHTALYWYRQSLGQGLEFLIYFQGNSAPDKSGLPSDRFSAERTGGSVSTLTIQRTQQEDSAVYLCASSLDRGDGYTFGSGTRLTVV.

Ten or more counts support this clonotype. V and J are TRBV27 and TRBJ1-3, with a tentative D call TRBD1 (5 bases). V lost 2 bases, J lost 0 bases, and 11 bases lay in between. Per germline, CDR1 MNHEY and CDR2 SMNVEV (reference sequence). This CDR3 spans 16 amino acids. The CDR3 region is CASSLTKGLSGNTIYF. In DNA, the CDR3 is TGTGCCAGCAGTTTAACAAAGGGGCTCTCTGGAAACACCATATATTTT.

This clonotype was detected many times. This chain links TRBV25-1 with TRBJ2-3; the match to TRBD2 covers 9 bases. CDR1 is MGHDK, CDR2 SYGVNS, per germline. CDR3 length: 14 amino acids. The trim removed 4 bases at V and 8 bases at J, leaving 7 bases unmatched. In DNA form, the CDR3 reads TGTGCCAGCAGTGTGCGGGAGGGCCTGGGTACGCAGTATTTT. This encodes CASSVREGLGTQYF.

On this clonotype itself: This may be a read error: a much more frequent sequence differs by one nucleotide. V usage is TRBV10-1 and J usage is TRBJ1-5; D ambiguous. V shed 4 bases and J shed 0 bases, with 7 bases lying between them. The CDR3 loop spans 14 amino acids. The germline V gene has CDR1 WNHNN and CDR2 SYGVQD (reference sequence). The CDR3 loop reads CASSVDLSNQPQHF. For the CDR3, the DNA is TGCGCCAGCAGTGTCGACCTTAGCAATCAGCCCCAGCATTTT.

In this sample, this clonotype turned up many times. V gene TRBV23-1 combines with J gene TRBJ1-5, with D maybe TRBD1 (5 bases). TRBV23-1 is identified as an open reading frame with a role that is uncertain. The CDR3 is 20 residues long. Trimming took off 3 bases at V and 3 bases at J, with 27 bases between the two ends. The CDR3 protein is CASSHPLGTGSQDDNQPQHF. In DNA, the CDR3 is TGCGCCAGCAGTCATCCTTTGGGGACGGGTTCGCAGGACGACAATCAGCCCCAGCATTTT.

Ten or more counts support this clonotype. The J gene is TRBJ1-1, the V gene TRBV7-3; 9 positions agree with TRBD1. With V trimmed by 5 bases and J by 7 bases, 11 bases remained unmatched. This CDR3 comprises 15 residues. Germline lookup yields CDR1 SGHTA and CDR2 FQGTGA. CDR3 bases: TGTGCCAGCAGCGAGACGCCGGGACAGGGCTTTGAAGCTTTCTTT. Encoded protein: CASSETPGQGFEAFF.

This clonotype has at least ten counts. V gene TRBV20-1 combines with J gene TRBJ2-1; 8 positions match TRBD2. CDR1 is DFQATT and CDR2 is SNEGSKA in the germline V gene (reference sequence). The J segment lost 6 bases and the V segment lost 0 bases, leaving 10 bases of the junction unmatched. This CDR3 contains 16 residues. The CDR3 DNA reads TGCAGTGCTAGAGATCAAGGACTAGCCCGGGGCAATGAGCAGTTCTTC. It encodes CSARDQGLARGNEQFF.